This passage covers 5 T cell receptor beta chains from one sample sequenced in a study of OX40 agonist ivuxolimab in advanced cancers. Sequencing was performed with immunoSEQ multiplex PCR; in TCRdb, only in-frame clones are kept and a portion is missing. The sample holds 35,000 to 45,000 clones, around four fifths seen once. Specimen: CD4+ or CD8+ T cells sorted from blood, collected in a trial of the OX40 agonist ivuxolimab. All receptors derive from an adult with an advanced solid tumor such as melanoma, head and neck, liver or kidney cancer.

This clone was seen a handful of times. The chain couples TRBV27 to TRBJ1-2; D not certain. Trimming took 0 bases from V and 4 from J, leaving 15 bases between them. The CDR3 sequence is 16 residues long. CDR1 and CDR2 from the germline V gene are MNHEY and SMNVEV (reference sequence). CDR3 protein: CASSLSATLSGYGYTF. CDR3 sequence (DNA): TGTGCCAGCAGTTTATCGGCAACTCTTAGTGGCTATGGCTACACCTTC.

The chain couples TRBV18 to TRBJ2-6, with 10 nucleotides matching TRBD1. J was trimmed by 1 base and V by 3 bases; bases with no gene match: 3. The CDR3 runs to 17 residues. Looked up from germline, CDR1 is KGHSH and CDR2 is LQKENI. In DNA form, the CDR3 reads TGTGCCAGCTCACCGGGACAGGGGTTTTCTGGGGCCAACGTCCTGACTTTC. This translates into CASSPGQGFSGANVLTF.

This clone was picked up a small number of times. The genes are TRBV7-9 and TRBJ1-2, with D tentatively TRBD1 (6 bases). Between the trimmed V and J ends, which lost 4 bases and 8 bases, there was a span of 17 bases. This CDR3 region has 14 residues. Germline CDR1 SEHNR, CDR2 FQNEAQ (reference sequence). CDR3 sequence: CASSSVGQLLGYTF. In nucleotides, the CDR3 is TGTGCCAGCAGCTCTGTTGGACAGCTTTTAGGCTACACCTTC. The complete variable domain, with remaining parts taken from reference TRBV7-9 and TRBJ1-2, reads DTGVSQNPRHKITKRGQNVTFRCDPISEHNRLYWYRQTLGQGPEFLTYFQNEAQLEKSRLLSDRFSAERPKGSFSTLEIQRTEQGDSAMYLCASSSVGQLLGYTFGSGTRLTVV.

This chain connects TRBV7-9 to TRBJ2-7, with D perhaps TRBD1 (6 bases). V shed 3 bases and J shed 6 bases, with 9 bases lying between them. Germline lookup yields CDR1 SEHNR and CDR2 FQNEAQ (reference sequence). The CDR3 has 12 amino acids. CDR3 nucleotides: TGTGCCAGCAGCTTGGCAGGGGCCGAGCAGTACTTC. Translated: CASSLAGAEQYF.

The chain uses TRBV28 and TRBJ2-4; TRBD2 matches 7 bases. Germline V gene lookup returns CDR1 MDHEN and CDR2 SYDVKM. V lost 4 bases and J lost 7; bases outside the gene matches: 7. The CDR3 covers 14 residues. The CDR3 loop reads CASSWGGGGNIQYF. CDR3 bases: TGTGCCAGCAGTTGGGGGGGAGGCGGGAACATTCAGTACTTC.